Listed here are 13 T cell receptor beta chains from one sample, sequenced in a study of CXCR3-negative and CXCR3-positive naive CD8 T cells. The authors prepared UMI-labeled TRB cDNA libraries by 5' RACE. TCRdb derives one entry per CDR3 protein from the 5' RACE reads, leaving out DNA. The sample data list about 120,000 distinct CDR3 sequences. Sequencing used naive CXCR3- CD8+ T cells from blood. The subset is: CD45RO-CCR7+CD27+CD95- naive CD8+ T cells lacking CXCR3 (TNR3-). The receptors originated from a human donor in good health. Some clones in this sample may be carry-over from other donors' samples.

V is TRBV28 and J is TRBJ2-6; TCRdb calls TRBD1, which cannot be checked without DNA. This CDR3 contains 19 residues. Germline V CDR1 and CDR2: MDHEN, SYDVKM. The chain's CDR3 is CASSLWAGTGDSGANVLTF.

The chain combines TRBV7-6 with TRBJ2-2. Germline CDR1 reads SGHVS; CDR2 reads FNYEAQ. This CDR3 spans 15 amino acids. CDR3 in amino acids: CASSLAKGNTGELFF.

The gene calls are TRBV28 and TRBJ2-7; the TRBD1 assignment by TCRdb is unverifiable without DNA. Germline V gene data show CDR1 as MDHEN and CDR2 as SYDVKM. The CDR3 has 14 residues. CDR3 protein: CASSLGAEPGEQYF.

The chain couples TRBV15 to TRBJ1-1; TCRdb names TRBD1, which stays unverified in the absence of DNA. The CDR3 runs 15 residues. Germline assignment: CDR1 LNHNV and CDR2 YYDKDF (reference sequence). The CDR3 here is CATTTGVERNTEAFF.

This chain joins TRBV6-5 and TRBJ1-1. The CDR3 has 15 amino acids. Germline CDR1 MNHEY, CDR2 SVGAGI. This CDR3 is CASTNGGAVNTEAFF.

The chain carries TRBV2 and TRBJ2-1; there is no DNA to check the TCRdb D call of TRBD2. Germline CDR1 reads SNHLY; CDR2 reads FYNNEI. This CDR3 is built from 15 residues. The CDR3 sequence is CASSEALAGENEQFF.

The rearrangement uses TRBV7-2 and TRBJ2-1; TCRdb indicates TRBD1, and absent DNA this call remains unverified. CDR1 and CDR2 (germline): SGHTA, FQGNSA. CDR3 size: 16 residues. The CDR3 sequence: CASSLGYGGAYNEQFF.

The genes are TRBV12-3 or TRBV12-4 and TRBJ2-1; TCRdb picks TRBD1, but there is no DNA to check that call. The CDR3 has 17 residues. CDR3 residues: CASSLGGVGRSYNEQFF.

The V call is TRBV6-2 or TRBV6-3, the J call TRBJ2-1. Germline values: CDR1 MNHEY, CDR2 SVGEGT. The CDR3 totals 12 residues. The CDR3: CASSYGLNEQFF.

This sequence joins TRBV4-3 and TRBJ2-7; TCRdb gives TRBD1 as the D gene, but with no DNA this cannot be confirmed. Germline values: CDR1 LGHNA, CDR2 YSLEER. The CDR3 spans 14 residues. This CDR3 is CASSQGTDPYEQYF.

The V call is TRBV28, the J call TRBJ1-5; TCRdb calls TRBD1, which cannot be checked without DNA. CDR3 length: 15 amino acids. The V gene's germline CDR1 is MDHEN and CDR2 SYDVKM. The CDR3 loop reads CASSLGQGSNQPQHF.

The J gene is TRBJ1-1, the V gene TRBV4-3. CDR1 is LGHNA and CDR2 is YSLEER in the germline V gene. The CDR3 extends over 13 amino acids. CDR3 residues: CASSQGRHTEAFF.

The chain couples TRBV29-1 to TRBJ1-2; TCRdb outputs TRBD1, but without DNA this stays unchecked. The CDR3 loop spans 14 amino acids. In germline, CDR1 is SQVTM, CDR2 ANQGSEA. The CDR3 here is CSVDRADRNYGYTF.